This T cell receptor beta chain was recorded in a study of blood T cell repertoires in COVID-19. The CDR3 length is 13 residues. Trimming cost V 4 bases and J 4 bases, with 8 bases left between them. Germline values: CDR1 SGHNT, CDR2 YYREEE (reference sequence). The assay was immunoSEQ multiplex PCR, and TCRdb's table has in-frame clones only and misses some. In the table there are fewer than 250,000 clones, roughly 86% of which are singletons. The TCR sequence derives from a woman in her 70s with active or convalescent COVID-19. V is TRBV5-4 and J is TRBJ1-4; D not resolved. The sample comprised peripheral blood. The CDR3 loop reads CASSPEGNEKLFF. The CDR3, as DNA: TGTGCCAGCAGCCCGGAGGGTAATGAAAAACTGTTTTTT.